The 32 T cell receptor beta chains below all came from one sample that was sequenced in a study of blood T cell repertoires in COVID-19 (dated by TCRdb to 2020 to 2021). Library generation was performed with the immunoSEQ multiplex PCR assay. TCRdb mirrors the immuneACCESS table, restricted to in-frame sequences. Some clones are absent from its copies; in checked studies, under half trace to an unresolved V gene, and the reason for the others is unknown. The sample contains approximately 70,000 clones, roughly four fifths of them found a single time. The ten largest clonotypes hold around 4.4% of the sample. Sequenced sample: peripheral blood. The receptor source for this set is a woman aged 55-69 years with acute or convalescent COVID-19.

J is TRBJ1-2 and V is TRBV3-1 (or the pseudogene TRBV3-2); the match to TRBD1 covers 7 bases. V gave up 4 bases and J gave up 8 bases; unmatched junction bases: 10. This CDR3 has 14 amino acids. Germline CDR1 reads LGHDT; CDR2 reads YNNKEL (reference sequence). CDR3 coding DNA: TGTGCCAGCAGCCCACCTGGGGACAGACGCGGCTACACCTTC. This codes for CASSPPGDRRGYTF.

The CDR3 coding sequence is TGTGCCAGCAGTGATACGATTTGGGGGGGGCCGGACTATGGCTACACCTTC. Translated, it gives CASSDTIWGGPDYGYTF. The genes are TRBV25-1 and TRBJ1-2; weak D call: TRBD1 (6 bases). Germline V gene sequence: CDR1 MGHDK, CDR2 SYGVNS. The CDR3 is 17 amino acids. Trimming cost V 3 bases and J 3 bases, with 20 bases left between them.

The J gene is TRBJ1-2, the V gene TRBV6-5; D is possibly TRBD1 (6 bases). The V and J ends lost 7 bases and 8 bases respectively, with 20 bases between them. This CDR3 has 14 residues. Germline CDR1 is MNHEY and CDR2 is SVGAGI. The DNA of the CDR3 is TGTGCCAGCACCCCCCCAGCCAGGGGAGTAGGCTACACCTTC. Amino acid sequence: CASTPPARGVGYTF.

This CDR3 is CASSWNRLSTYEQYF. The DNA of the CDR3 is TGTGCCAGCAGTTGGAACCGACTGTCAACCTACGAGCAGTACTTC. The chain is built from TRBV27 and TRBJ2-7; D gene ambiguous. Per the germline V gene, CDR1 is MNHEY and CDR2 is SMNVEV (reference sequence). The CDR3 length is 15 residues. V was clipped by 4 bases and J by 2 bases, with 15 bases between them.

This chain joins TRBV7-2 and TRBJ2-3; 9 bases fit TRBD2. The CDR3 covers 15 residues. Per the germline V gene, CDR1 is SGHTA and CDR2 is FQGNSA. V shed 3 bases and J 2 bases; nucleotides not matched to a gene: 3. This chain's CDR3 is CASSLTSGITDTQYF. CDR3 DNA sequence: TGTGCCAGCAGCTTGACTAGCGGAATCACAGATACGCAGTATTTT.

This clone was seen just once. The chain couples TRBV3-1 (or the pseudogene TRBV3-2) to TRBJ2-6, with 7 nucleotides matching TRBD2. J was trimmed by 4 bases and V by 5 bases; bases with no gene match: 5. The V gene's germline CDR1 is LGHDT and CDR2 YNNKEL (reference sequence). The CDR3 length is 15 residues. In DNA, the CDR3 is TGTGCCAGCAGCTCTACTAGCGCGGGGGCCAACGTCCTGACTTTC. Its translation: CASSSTSAGANVLTF.

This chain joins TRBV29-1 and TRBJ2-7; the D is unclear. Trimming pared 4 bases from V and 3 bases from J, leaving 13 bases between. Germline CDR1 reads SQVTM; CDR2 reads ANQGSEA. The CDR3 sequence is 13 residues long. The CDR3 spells CSVGRLEDYEQYF. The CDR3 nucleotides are TGCAGCGTTGGAAGACTCGAAGACTACGAGCAGTACTTC.

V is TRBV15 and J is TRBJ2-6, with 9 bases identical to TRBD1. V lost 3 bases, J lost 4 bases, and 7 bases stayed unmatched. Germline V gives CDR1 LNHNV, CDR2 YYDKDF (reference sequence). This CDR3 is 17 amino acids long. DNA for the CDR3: TGTGCCACCAGCAGGGACAGGGGCTCTTACGGGGCCAACGTCCTGACTTTC. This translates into CATSRDRGSYGANVLTF.

The CDR3 coding sequence is TGTGCCAGTAGTACCACGACAGGGACTAATGAAAAACTGTTTTTT. Its translation is CASSTTTGTNEKLFF. The rearrangement joins TRBV19 to TRBJ1-4; 7 bases map to TRBD1. V shed 4 bases and J 2 bases; nucleotides not matched to a gene: 4. The CDR3 runs 15 residues. CDR1 LNHDA and CDR2 SQIVND come from the germline V gene (reference sequence).

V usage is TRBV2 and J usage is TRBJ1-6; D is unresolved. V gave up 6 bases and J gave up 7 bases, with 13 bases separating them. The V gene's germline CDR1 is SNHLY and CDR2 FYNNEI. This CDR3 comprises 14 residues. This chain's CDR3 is CASRGSGFNSPLHF. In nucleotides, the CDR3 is TGTGCCAGCAGGGGGTCGGGGTTCAATTCACCCCTCCACTTT. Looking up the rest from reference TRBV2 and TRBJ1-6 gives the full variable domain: EPEVTQTPSHQVTQMGQEVILRCVPISNHLYFYWYRQILGQKVEFLVSFYNNEISEKSEIFDDQFSVERPDGSNFTLKIRSTKLEDSAMYFCASRGSGFNSPLHFGNGTRLTVT.

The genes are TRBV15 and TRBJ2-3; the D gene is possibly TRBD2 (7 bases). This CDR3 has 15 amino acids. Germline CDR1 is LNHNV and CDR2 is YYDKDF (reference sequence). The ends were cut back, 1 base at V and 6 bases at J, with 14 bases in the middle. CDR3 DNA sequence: TGTGCCACCAGCAGAGTTGGGGGGGCCGGGGATACGCAGTATTTT. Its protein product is CATSRVGGAGDTQYF.

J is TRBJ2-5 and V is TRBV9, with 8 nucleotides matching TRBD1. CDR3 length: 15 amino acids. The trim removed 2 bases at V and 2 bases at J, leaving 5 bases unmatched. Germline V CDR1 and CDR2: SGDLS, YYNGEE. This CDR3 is CASSVSGQGQETQYF. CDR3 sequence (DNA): TGTGCCAGCAGCGTCTCCGGACAGGGACAAGAGACCCAGTACTTC.

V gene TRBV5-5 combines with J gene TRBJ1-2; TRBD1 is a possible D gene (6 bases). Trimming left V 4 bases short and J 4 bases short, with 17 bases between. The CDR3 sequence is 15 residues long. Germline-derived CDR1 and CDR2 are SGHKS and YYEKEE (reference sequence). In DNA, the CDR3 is TGTGCCAGCAGCGGCAAGCGGGGGCTCACCTATGGCTACACCTTC. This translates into CASSGKRGLTYGYTF. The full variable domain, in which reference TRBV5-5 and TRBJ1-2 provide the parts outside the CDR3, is DAGVTQSPTHLIKTRGQQVTLRCSPISGHKSVSWYQQVLGQGPQFIFQYYEKEERGRGNFPDRFSARQFPNYSSELNVNALLLGDSALYLCASSGKRGLTYGYTFGSGTRLTVV.

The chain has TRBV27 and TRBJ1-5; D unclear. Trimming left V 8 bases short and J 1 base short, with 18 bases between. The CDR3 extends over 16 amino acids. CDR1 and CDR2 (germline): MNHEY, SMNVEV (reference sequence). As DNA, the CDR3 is TGTGCCAGCGGTTCTAGCGGGTATGAGAGCAATCAGCCCCAGCATTTT. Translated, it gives CASGSSGYESNQPQHF.

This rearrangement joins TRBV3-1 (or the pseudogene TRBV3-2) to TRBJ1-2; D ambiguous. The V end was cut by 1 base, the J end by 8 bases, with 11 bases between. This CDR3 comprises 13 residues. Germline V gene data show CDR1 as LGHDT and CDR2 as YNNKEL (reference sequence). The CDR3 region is CASSQVEGGGYTF. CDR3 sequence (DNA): TGTGCCAGCAGCCAAGTCGAAGGAGGGGGCTACACCTTC.

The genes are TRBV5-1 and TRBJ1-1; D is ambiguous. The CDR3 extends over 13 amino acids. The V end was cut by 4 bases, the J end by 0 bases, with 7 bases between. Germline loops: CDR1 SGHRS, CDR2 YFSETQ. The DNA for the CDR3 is TGCGCCAGCAGCCCCAATCTGAACACTGAAGCTTTCTTT. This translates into CASSPNLNTEAFF.

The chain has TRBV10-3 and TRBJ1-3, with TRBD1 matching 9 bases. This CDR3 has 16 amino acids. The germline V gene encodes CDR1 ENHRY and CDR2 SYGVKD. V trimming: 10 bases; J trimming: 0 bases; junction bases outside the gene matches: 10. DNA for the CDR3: TGTGCCACCACGATCGGGACAGGGCTCTCTGGAAACACCATATATTTT. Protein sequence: CATTIGTGLSGNTIYF.

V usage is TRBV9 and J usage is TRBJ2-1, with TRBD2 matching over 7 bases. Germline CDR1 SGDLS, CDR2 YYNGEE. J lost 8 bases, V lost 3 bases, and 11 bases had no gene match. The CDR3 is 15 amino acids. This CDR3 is CASSATSRGVDEQFF. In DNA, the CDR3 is TGTGCCAGCAGCGCGACTAGTCGGGGGGTCGATGAGCAGTTCTTC.

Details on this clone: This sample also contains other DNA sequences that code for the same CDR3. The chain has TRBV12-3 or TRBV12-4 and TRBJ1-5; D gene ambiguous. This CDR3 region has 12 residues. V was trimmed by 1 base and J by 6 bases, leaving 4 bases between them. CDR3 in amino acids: CASSLGLQPQHF. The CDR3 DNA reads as TGTGCCAGCAGTTTAGGACTTCAGCCCCAGCATTTT.

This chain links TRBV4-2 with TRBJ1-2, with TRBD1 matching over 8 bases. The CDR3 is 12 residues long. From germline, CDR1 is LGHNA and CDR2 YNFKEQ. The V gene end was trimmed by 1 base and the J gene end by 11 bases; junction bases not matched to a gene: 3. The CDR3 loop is CASSQGQGRYTF. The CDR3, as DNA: TGTGCCAGCAGCCAAGGACAGGGGAGGTACACCTTC.

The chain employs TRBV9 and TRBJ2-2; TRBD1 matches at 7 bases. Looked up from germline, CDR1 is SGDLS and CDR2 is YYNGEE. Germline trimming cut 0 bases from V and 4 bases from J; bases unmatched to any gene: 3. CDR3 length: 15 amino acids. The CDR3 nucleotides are TGTGCCAGCAGCGTAGTTGGGGACAGCACCGGGGAGCTGTTTTTT. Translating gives CASSVVGDSTGELFF. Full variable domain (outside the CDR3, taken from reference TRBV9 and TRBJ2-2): DSGVTQTPKHLITATGQRVTLRCSPRSGDLSVYWYQQSLDQGLQFLIQYYNGEERAKGNILERFSAQQFPDLHSELNLSSLELGDSALYFCASSVVGDSTGELFFGEGSRLTVL.

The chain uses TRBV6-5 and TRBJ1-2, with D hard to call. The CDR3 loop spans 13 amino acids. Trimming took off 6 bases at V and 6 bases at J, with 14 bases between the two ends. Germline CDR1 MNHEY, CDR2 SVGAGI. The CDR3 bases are TGTGCCAGCAGAATGACACCTTCGGATGGCTACACCTTC. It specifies CASRMTPSDGYTF.

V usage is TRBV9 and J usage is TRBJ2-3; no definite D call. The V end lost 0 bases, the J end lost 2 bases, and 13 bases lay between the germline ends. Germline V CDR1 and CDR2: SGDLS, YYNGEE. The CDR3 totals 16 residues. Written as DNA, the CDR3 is TGTGCCAGCAGCGTAGTTGGCACTAAGAACACAGATACGCAGTATTTT. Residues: CASSVVGTKNTDTQYF.

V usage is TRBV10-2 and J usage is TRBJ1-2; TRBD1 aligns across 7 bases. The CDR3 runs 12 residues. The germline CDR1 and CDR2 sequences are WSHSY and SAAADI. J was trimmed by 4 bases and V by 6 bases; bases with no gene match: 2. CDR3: CASRNRGYGYTF. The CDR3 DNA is TGCGCCAGCAGGAACAGGGGCTATGGCTACACCTTC.

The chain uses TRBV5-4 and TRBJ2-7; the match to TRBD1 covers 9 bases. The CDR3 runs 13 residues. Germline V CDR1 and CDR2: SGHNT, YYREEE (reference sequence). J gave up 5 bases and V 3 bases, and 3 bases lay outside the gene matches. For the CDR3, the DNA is TGTGCCAGCAGCTGGGACAGGGTCCACGAGCAGTACTTC. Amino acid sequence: CASSWDRVHEQYF.

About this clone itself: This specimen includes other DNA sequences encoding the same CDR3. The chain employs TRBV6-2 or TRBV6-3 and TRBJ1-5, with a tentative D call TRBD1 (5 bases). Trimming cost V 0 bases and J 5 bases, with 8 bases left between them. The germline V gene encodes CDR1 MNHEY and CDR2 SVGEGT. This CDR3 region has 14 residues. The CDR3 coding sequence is TGTGCCAGCAGTTACTCGGGAGGGGATCAGCCCCAGCATTTT. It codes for CASSYSGGDQPQHF.

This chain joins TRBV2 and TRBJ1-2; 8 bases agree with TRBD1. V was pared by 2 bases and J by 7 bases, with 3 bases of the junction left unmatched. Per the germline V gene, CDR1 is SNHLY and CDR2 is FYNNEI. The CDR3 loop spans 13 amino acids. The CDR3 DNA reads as TGTGCCAGCAGTGAACACAGGGGGGCTGGCTACACCTTC. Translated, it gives CASSEHRGAGYTF.

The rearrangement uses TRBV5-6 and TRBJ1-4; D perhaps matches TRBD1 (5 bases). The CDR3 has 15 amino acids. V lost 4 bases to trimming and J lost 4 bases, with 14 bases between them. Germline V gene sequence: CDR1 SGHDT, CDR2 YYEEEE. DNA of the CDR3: TGTGCCAGCAGCCCCGGCGGGGGGGTTAATGAAAAACTGTTTTTT. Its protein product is CASSPGGGVNEKLFF.

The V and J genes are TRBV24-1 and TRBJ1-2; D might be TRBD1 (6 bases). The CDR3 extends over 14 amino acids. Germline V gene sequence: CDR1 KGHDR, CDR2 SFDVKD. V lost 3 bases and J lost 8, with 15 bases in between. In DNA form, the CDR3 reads TGTGCCACCAGTGATATTACGGGACAAGCCGGCTACACCTTC. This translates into CATSDITGQAGYTF.

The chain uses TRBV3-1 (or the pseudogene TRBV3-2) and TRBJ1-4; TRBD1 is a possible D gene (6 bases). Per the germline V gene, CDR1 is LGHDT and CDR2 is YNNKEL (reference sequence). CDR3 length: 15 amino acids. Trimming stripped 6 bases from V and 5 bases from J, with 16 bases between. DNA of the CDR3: TGTGCCAGCAGACCTTCTACAGGGCGCAATGAAAAACTGTTTTTT. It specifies CASRPSTGRNEKLFF.

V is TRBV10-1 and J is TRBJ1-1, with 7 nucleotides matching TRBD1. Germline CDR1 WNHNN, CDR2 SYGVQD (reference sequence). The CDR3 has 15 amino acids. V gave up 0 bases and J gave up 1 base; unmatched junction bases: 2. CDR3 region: CASSESHRGNTEAFF. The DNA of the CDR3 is TGCGCCAGCAGTGAGTCCCACAGGGGGAACACTGAAGCTTTCTTT.

The CDR3 is CASSIGGGQGVPPEAFF. The CDR3 region has the DNA TGTGCCAGTAGTATTGGTGGGGGACAGGGGGTGCCCCCTGAAGCTTTCTTT. The V call is TRBV19, the J call TRBJ1-1; TRBD1 matches at 11 bases. This CDR3 comprises 17 residues. Germline V gene lookup returns CDR1 LNHDA and CDR2 SQIVND (reference sequence). Losses at the gene ends were 3 bases for V and 6 bases for J; bases not matched to a gene: 12.